Presented here are 16 T cell receptor beta chains from one specimen sequenced in a study of shared T cell receptors in the human thymus. The repertoire was sequenced with immunoSEQ multiplex PCR; TCRdb's copy has only in-frame clones and lacks some. The sample has approximately 490,000 clones, 70% to 80% seen once; the top ten hold more than 0.01%. This same sample was also taken into another study, of human thymus T cells.

Input material: thymocytes. The source is a boy in the first two years of life with a congenital heart defect.

The CDR3, as DNA: TGCGCCAGCAGCCAAGGTCGGGCGACAGTATCCCAAGAGACCCAGTACTTC. It is translated as CASSQGRATVSQETQYF. The genes are TRBV4-1 and TRBJ2-5; possibly TRBD1 for D (5 bases). Germline CDR1 and CDR2: MGHRA and YSYEKL. The CDR3 sequence is 17 residues long. V was trimmed by 1 base and J by 1 base, leaving 16 bases between them.

This clone is a singleton in its sample. The chain has TRBV6-4 and TRBJ2-2; D is uncertain. This CDR3 is 17 amino acids long. Trimming took off 0 bases at V and 3 bases at J, with 14 bases between the two ends. CDR1 MRHNA and CDR2 SNTAGT come from the germline V gene. This CDR3 reads CASSDSPAGAYTGELFF. CDR3 in DNA: TGTGCCAGCAGTGACTCCCCGGCAGGTGCTTACACCGGGGAGCTGTTTTTT.

The genes are TRBV4-3 and TRBJ2-7; possible D gene TRBD2, 5 bases. The CDR3 consists of 16 residues. From germline, CDR1 is LGHNA and CDR2 YSLEER. Trimming shortened V by 0 bases and J by 6 bases, and 18 bases separated the two germline ends. CDR3 sequence: CASSQDREGRSGEQYF. In DNA, the CDR3 is TGCGCCAGCAGCCAAGATCGAGAGGGTCGATCAGGCGAGCAGTACTTC.

The V and J genes are TRBV6-5 and TRBJ2-1, with 12 bases matching TRBD2. The V gene's germline CDR1 is MNHEY and CDR2 SVGAGI. J was trimmed by 8 bases and V by 2 bases; bases with no gene match: 7. The CDR3 loop spans 16 amino acids. Here the CDR3 DNA reads TGTGCCAGCAGTTACCTGCTAGCGGGAGGGGACGATGAGCAGTTCTTC. It translates to CASSYLLAGGDDEQFF.

The chain employs TRBV5-1 and TRBJ2-5; possible D gene TRBD2, 6 bases. This CDR3 is built from 15 residues. V was cut by 3 bases and J by 5 bases, with 17 bases left in between. Germline values: CDR1 SGHRS, CDR2 YFSETQ. The CDR3 sequence is CASSSRWSAGETQYF. The CDR3 DNA reads TGCGCCAGCAGCTCCCGTTGGAGCGCGGGGGAGACCCAGTACTTC.

This chain's CDR3 is CASSAPGLAGGDTQYF. As DNA, the CDR3 is TGTGCCAGCAGTGCACCGGGACTAGCGGGAGGAGATACGCAGTATTTT. V is TRBV6-1 and J is TRBJ2-3, with 15 bases aligning to TRBD2. Trimming took 4 bases from V and 5 from J; bases not matched to a gene: 4. Germline V gene data show CDR1 as MNHNS and CDR2 as SASEGT. This CDR3 region has 16 residues.

This clone was recorded only once. This sequence joins TRBV4-1 and TRBJ2-7; D gene uncertain. V was pared by 1 base and J by 2 bases, with 12 bases between. Germline-derived CDR1 and CDR2 are MGHRA and YSYEKL. The CDR3 is 15 residues long. The DNA of the CDR3 is TGCGCCAGCAGCCAAGGCCCGTTTACAACCTACGAGCAGTACTTC. Translation: CASSQGPFTTYEQYF.

The chain recombines TRBV27 with TRBJ1-1, with D hard to call. The CDR3 has 13 amino acids. The germline V gene has CDR1 MNHEY and CDR2 SMNVEV (reference sequence). V was pared by 5 bases and J by 2 bases, with 9 bases between. Written as DNA, the CDR3 is TGTGCCAGCAGTCGCTGGGCTAACACTGAAGCTTTCTTT. It translates to CASSRWANTEAFF.

This chain uses TRBV7-8 with TRBJ1-1; D gene ambiguous. The CDR3 spans 16 residues. V lost 5 bases and J 1 base, leaving 17 bases between the germline ends. Germline-derived CDR1 and CDR2 are SGHVS and FQNEAQ. The CDR3 is CASSPWAGFWNTEAFF. Written as DNA, the CDR3 is TGTGCCAGCAGCCCTTGGGCGGGTTTTTGGAACACTGAAGCTTTCTTT. Full variable domain (rest looked up from reference TRBV7-8 and TRBJ1-1): GAGVSQSPRYKVAKRGQDVALRCDPISGHVSLFWYQQALGQGPEFLTYFQNEAQLDKSGLPSDRFFAERPEGSVSTLKIQRTQQEDSAVYLCASSPWAGFWNTEAFFGQGTRLTVV.

The table lists this clone with a few counts. The J gene is TRBJ1-3, the V gene TRBV14, with D uncertain. Germline V gene data show CDR1 as SGHDN and CDR2 as FVKESK. V was clipped by 4 bases and J by 1 base, with 2 bases between them. CDR3 length: 12 residues. CDR3 in amino acids: CASSPSGNTIYF. The CDR3 DNA sequence: TGTGCCAGCAGCCCGTCTGGAAACACCATATATTTT.

This clone appeared once. CDR3 sequence: CASSQDPTGGIEDEQFF. Written as DNA, the CDR3 is TGCGCCAGCAGCCAAGATCCCACAGGGGGCATCGAGGATGAGCAGTTCTTC. The rearrangement joins TRBV4-3 to TRBJ2-1; 9 bases map to TRBD1. This CDR3 is 17 amino acids long. Germline loops: CDR1 LGHNA, CDR2 YSLEER. Germline trimming cut 0 bases from V and 8 bases from J; bases unmatched to any gene: 11.

The chain uses TRBV28 and TRBJ1-5; TRBD1 is a possible D gene (5 bases). This CDR3 is built from 14 residues. Germline CDR1 is MDHEN and CDR2 is SYDVKM. Trimming removed 3 bases from V and 5 bases from J, with 11 bases in between. CDR3 bases: TGTGCCAGCAGTTTTAAGGGGAGGGATCAGCCCCAGCATTTT. This encodes CASSFKGRDQPQHF.

The chain employs TRBV7-8 and TRBJ2-7; TRBD2 agrees at 8 bases. Germline V CDR1 and CDR2: SGHVS, FQNEAQ. Trimming cost V 2 bases and J 2 bases; bases outside gene matches: 2. The CDR3 is 14 residues long. CDR3 sequence reads: CASSLPGRAYEQYF. The CDR3 region has the DNA TGTGCCAGCAGCTTACCCGGGAGGGCCTACGAGCAGTACTTC.

The chain recombines TRBV15 with TRBJ2-5; a possible D gene is TRBD1 (5 bases). V lost 2 bases, J lost 4 bases, and 32 bases lay in between. Looked up from germline, CDR1 is LNHNV and CDR2 is YYDKDF (reference sequence). This CDR3 region has 21 residues. Here the CDR3 DNA reads TGTGCCACCAGCAGACCTCCCAACAGGAGCCCGAAGGTGTGGCCGGTAGAGACCCAGTACTTC. This translates into CATSRPPNRSPKVWPVETQYF.

This clone was found a few times. This chain joins TRBV5-4 and TRBJ2-1; D is possibly TRBD2 (6 bases). In germline, CDR1 is SGHNT, CDR2 YYREEE (reference sequence). The CDR3 is made up of 13 amino acids. V was trimmed by 4 bases and J by 12 bases, leaving 17 bases between them. The CDR3 region has the DNA TGTGCCAGCAGCCCCGGGGACTCGAGGGGGCAGTTCTTC. It yields the protein CASSPGDSRGQFF.

Comments on this clone: Distinct nucleotide sequences in the sample also encode this CDR3. This chain uses TRBV29-1 with TRBJ2-3, with 8 bases that match TRBD2. Trimming removed 0 bases from V and 6 bases from J; junction bases left unmatched: 8. Germline V gives CDR1 SQVTM, CDR2 ANQGSEA. The CDR3 extends over 15 amino acids. The DNA of the CDR3 is TGCAGCGTTGAAGACCCTCCTAGCGGGTCTGATACGCAGTATTTT. Translated, it gives CSVEDPPSGSDTQYF.